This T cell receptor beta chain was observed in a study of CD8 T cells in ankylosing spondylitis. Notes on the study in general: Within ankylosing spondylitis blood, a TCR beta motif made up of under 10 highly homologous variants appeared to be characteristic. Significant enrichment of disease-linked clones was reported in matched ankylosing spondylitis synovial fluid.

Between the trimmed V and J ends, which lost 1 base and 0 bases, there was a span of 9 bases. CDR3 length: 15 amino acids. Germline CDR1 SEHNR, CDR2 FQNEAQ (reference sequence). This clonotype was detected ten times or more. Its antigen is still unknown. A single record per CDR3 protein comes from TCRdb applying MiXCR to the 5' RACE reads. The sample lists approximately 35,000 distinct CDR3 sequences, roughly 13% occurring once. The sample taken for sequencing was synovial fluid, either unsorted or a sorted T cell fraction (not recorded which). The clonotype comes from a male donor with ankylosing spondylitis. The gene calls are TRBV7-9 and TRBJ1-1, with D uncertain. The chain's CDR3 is CASSLGGIMNTEAFF. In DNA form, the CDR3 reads TGTGCCAGCAGCTTAGGAGGAATCATGAACACTGAAGCTTTCTTT.